This passage covers 18 T cell receptor beta chains from one sample sequenced in a study of blood T cell repertoires in COVID-19. Measured with immunoSEQ multiplex PCR; TCRdb has only the in-frame clones, and not every one. The data show about 210,000 clones, 84% seen once. The sample comprised peripheral blood. Receptors were obtained from a woman between 45 and 60 years old with active or convalescent COVID-19.

This chain links TRBV12-5 with TRBJ2-7, with a weak D call TRBD2 (5 bases). Germline values: CDR1 LGHNT, CDR2 FRNRAP. Trimming pared 4 bases from V and 0 bases from J, leaving 16 bases between. The CDR3 contains 16 residues. The CDR3 loop is CASGWEWQVASYEQYV. The CDR3 region has the DNA TGTGCTAGTGGTTGGGAGTGGCAGGTTGCCTCCTACGAGCAGTACGTC.

V is TRBV19 and J is TRBJ1-2; 11 nucleotides align to TRBD1. The junction had 5 bases not matched to a gene; V was cut back by 7 bases and J by 7 bases. The CDR3 runs to 13 residues. Germline lookup yields CDR1 LNHDA and CDR2 SQIVND (reference sequence). In DNA, the CDR3 is TGTGCCAGTATGGACAGGGGGCCTGGTGGCTACACCTTC. Translating it yields CASMDRGPGGYTF.

The chain links TRBV9 to TRBJ1-1, with a possible D match to TRBD1 (6 bases). The CDR3 runs to 15 residues. Germline assignment: CDR1 SGDLS and CDR2 YYNGEE. V was clipped by 3 bases and J by 0 bases, with 12 bases between them. CDR3 amino acids: CASSALTGLNTEAFF. CDR3 nucleotide sequence: TGTGCCAGCAGCGCTCTCACAGGGCTGAACACTGAAGCTTTCTTT.

This clone was recorded only once. The chain uses TRBV6-5 and TRBJ1-2; D gene unclear. The germline gives CDR1 MNHEY, CDR2 SVGAGI. CDR3 length equals 14 residues. With 2 bases removed from V and 0 bases from J, the gap between germline ends came to 7 bases. Here the CDR3 reads CASSYRRSNYGYTF. The CDR3 nucleotides are TGTGCCAGCAGTTACAGGAGGTCTAACTATGGCTACACCTTC.

This sequence joins TRBV10-1 and TRBJ2-7; possible D gene TRBD2, 6 bases. This CDR3 has 15 amino acids. Per the germline V gene, CDR1 is WNHNN and CDR2 is SYGVQD (reference sequence). V lost 2 bases, J lost 0 bases, and 11 bases lay in between. DNA for the CDR3: TGCGCCAGCAGTGAGGGCACGGGAGCCTCCTACGAGCAGTACTTC. Its protein is CASSEGTGASYEQYF.

The chain links TRBV5-6 to TRBJ1-6; 8 bases align to TRBD1. This CDR3 spans 14 amino acids. The germline V gene has CDR1 SGHDT and CDR2 YYEEEE. The V and J ends lost 1 base and 6 bases, in that order; junction bases with no gene match: 0. CDR3 nucleotide sequence: TGTGCCAGCAGCTTGCAGGGGGCTAATTCACCCCTCCACTTT. This encodes CASSLQGANSPLHF.

This clone has more than one count but fewer than ten. The chain recombines TRBV18 with TRBJ1-1; D gene ambiguous. Germline V gene data show CDR1 as KGHSH and CDR2 as LQKENI. This CDR3 is built from 15 residues. Trimming pared 0 bases from V and 4 bases from J, leaving 12 bases between. CDR3 nucleotide sequence: TGTGCCAGCTCACCACCGACTGCCTTGGGCACTGAAGCTTTCTTT. Translation: CASSPPTALGTEAFF.

This clone was counted ten times or more. The rearrangement uses TRBV5-1 and TRBJ1-3; 10 positions match TRBD1. The ends lost 4 bases at V and 4 bases at J; junction bases unmatched: 11. CDR1 is SGHRS, CDR2 YFSETQ, per germline. The CDR3 length is 17 residues. CDR3 coding DNA: TGCGCCAGCAGCACGACCACCGGGACAGGGGTCGGAAACACCATATATTTT. Residues: CASSTTTGTGVGNTIYF.

The rearrangement joins TRBV7-3 to TRBJ2-7; D perhaps matches TRBD2 (5 bases). Germline V gene data show CDR1 as SGHTA and CDR2 as FQGTGA. This CDR3 is 14 amino acids long. With 5 bases removed from V and 0 bases from J, the gap between germline ends came to 11 bases. The CDR3 loop reads CASSPGLISYEQYF. The CDR3 DNA follows: TGTGCCAGCAGCCCCGGACTGATCTCCTACGAGCAGTACTTC. Together with reference TRBV7-3 and TRBJ2-7, the CDR3 gives the full variable domain: GAGVSQTPSNKVTEKGKYVELRCDPISGHTALYWYRQSLGQGPEFLIYFQGTGAADDSGLPNDRFFAVRPEGSVSTLKIQRTERGDSAVYLCASSPGLISYEQYFGPGTRLTVT.

This chain links TRBV25-1 with TRBJ1-6, with 9 bases identical to TRBD1. Germline assignment: CDR1 MGHDK and CDR2 SYGVNS. CDR3 length: 16 amino acids. V shed 4 bases and J 7 bases; nucleotides not matched to a gene: 8. CDR3 loop: CASSGRGTGKNSPLHF. The CDR3 DNA reads as TGTGCCAGCAGTGGGAGGGGGACAGGGAAGAATTCACCCCTCCACTTT.

The chain couples TRBV27 to TRBJ1-1; no definite D call. CDR3 size: 15 residues. Germline V CDR1 and CDR2: MNHEY, SMNVEV (reference sequence). V was clipped by 3 bases and J by 5 bases, with 16 bases between them. The CDR3 is CASSLPGKGRTEAFF. CDR3 sequence (DNA): TGTGCCAGCAGTTTGCCGGGAAAAGGGAGAACTGAAGCTTTCTTT.

The rearrangement joins TRBV5-1 to TRBJ1-1; tentative D call: TRBD1 (5 bases). Germline loops: CDR1 SGHRS, CDR2 YFSETQ. This CDR3 comprises 12 residues. The V end was cut by 1 base, the J end by 10 bases, with 11 bases between. This CDR3 is CASSLWGEVAFF. The CDR3 nucleotides read TGCGCCAGCAGCTTGTGGGGGGAAGTAGCTTTCTTT.

This chain links TRBV28 with TRBJ1-1; a weak D match, TRBD1 (5 bases). V was pared by 7 bases and J by 4 bases, with 13 bases between. CDR1 and CDR2 (germline): MDHEN, SYDVKM. This CDR3 contains 13 residues. The CDR3 sequence: CASIHGGGTEAFF. CDR3 DNA: TGTGCCAGCATTCATGGGGGGGGCACTGAAGCTTTCTTT.

This sequence joins TRBV29-1 and TRBJ2-7, with 7 bases lining up with TRBD1. V gave up 6 bases and J gave up 6 bases; unmatched junction bases: 14. The CDR3 totals 14 residues. The germline gives CDR1 SQVTM, CDR2 ANQGSEA. In DNA, the CDR3 is TGCAGCGTCGATAATGGCAGGGGGATGGGCGAGCAGTACTTC. Protein product: CSVDNGRGMGEQYF.

CDR3 in amino acids: CASSARDRGNGGYTF. CDR3 DNA sequence: TGTGCCAGCAGCGCGCGGGACAGGGGAAACGGTGGCTACACCTTC. This chain connects TRBV2 to TRBJ1-2; 10 bases map to TRBD1. The CDR3 length is 15 residues. CDR1 is SNHLY and CDR2 is FYNNEI in the germline V gene. J was trimmed by 7 bases and V by 6 bases; bases with no gene match: 11. The full variable domain, completed using reference TRBV2 and TRBJ1-2, is EPEVTQTPSHQVTQMGQEVILRCVPISNHLYFYWYRQILGQKVEFLVSFYNNEISEKSEIFDDQFSVERPDGSNFTLKIRSTKLEDSAMYFCASSARDRGNGGYTFGSGTRLTVV.

The chain carries TRBV28 and TRBJ1-5; 8 bases line up with TRBD1. Germline V CDR1 and CDR2: MDHEN, SYDVKM. J was trimmed by 1 base and V by 3 bases; bases with no gene match: 8. This CDR3 comprises 17 residues. The CDR3 nucleotides read TGTGCCAGCAGTTTGCGCTTGACAGGGGCGAGCAATCAGCCCCAGCATTTT. Its protein product is CASSLRLTGASNQPQHF.

The chain links TRBV7-2 to TRBJ2-7, with TRBD2 as a possible D gene (6 bases). The germline V gene encodes CDR1 SGHTA and CDR2 FQGNSA. With 0 bases removed from V and 3 bases from J, the gap between germline ends came to 18 bases. This CDR3 has 17 residues. CDR3 amino acids: CASSLARRAGDLYEQYF. The CDR3 DNA is TGTGCCAGCAGCTTAGCCCGGAGGGCAGGAGACCTCTACGAGCAGTACTTC. The variable domain in full, completed from reference TRBV7-2 and TRBJ2-7, reads GAGVSQSPSNKVTEKGKDVELRCDPISGHTALYWYRQSLGQGLEFLIYFQGNSAPDKSGLPSDRFSAERTGGSVSTLTIQRTQQEDSAVYLCASSLARRAGDLYEQYFGPGTRLTVT.

This clone was recorded a few times. V usage is TRBV6-5 and J usage is TRBJ1-2, with 10 bases aligning to TRBD1. CDR1 and CDR2 from the germline V gene are MNHEY and SVGAGI. The junction had 8 bases not matched to a gene; V was cut back by 6 bases and J by 7 bases. The CDR3 sequence is 14 residues long. This chain's CDR3 is CASRTGGEGGGYTF. The CDR3 DNA sequence: TGTGCCAGCAGGACAGGGGGCGAAGGAGGTGGCTACACCTTC.